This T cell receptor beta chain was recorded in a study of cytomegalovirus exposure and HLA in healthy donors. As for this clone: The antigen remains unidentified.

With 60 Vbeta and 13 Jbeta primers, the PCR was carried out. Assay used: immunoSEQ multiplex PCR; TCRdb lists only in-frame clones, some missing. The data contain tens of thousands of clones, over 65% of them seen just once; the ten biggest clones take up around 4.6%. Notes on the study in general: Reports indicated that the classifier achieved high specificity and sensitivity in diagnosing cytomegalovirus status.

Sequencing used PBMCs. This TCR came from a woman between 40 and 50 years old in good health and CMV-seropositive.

CDR3 loop: CASRGARENTGELFF. CDR3 nucleotides: TGTGCCAGCAGAGGTGCGCGGGAGAACACCGGGGAGCTGTTTTTT. The V call is TRBV13, the J call TRBJ2-2; a possible D gene is TRBD2 (6 bases). This CDR3 spans 15 amino acids. V dropped 6 bases and J dropped 1 base, with 12 bases sitting between them. From germline, CDR1 is PRHDT and CDR2 FYEKMQ (reference sequence).